This T cell receptor beta chain was obtained from a study of OX40 agonist ivuxolimab in advanced cancers. Looking at the study overall: The patients received agonistic anti-OX40 (CD134) antibody ivuxolimab.

With regard to this clone: No antigen is known for it.

Study results and limitations: There were, on average, more expanded clones in CD8+ T cells than in CD4+.

The CDR3 is 14 residues long. Germline V gene sequence: CDR1 SNHLY, CDR2 FYNNEI. Losses at the gene ends were 6 bases for V and 9 bases for J; bases not matched to a gene: 6. The assay was immunoSEQ multiplex PCR, and TCRdb's table has in-frame clones only and misses some. This sample has about 79,000 clones, with approximately 91% found just once. This chain links TRBV2 with TRBJ2-1, with 12 bases identical to TRBD1. The sample was CD4+ or CD8+ T cells sorted from blood, taken in a trial of the OX40 agonist ivuxolimab. This receptor was identified in an adult with an advanced solid tumor such as melanoma, head and neck, liver or kidney cancer. CDR3 sequence reads: CASRGDRGLIEQFF. In nucleotides, the CDR3 is TGTGCCAGCAGGGGGGACAGGGGGCTGATTGAGCAGTTCTTC.